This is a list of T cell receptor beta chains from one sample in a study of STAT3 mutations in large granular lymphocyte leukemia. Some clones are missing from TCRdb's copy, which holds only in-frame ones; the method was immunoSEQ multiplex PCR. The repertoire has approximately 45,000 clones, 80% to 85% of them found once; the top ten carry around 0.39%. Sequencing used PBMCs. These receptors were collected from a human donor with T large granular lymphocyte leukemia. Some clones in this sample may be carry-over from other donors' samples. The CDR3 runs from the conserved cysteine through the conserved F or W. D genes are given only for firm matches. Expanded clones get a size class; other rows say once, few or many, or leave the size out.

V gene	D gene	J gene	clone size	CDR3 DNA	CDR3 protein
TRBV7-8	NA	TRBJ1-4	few	TGTGCCAGCAGCTTTCGCACAACTAATGAAAAACTGTTTTTT	CASSFRTTNEKLFF
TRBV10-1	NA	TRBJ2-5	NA	TGCGCCAGCAGTGAGTCGGGTTGGGAGACCCAGTACTTC	CASSESGWETQYF
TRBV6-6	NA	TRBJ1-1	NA	TGTGCCAGCTCTAGACCAGACACCATGAACACTGAAGCTTTCTTT	CASSRPDTMNTEAFF
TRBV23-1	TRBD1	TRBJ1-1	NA	TGCGCCAGCAGGATCGACAGGGTGAACACTGAAGCTTTCTTT	CASRIDRVNTEAFF
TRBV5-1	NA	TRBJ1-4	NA	TGCGCCAGCAGCCTTGGGAGTGCCGGAGGGGAACTGTTTTTT	CASSLGSAGGELFF
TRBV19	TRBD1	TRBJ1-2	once	TGTGCCAGTAGTATGCGTGAAGCAGGGGGCGGCGGCTACACCTTC	CASSMREAGGGGYTF
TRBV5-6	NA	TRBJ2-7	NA	TGTGCCAGCAGCCCGGGCCTCCTGTACGGGGAGCAGTACTTC	CASSPGLLYGEQYF
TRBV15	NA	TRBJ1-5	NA	TGTGCCACCAGCAGAGATCCCGGCAGGGGCAATCAGCCCCAGCATTTT	CATSRDPGRGNQPQHF
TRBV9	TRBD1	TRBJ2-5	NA	TGTGCCAGCAGCGTGAGCCCGGGACAGGGCCAAGAGACCCAGTACTTC	CASSVSPGQGQETQYF
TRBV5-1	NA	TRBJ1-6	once	TGCGCCAGCAGCCCTGGGGAGGGTGGGTGGAATTCACCCCTCCACTTT	CASSPGEGGWNSPLHF
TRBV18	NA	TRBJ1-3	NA	TGTGCCAGCTCCCCAGGGATTTCCTCTGGAAACACCATATATTTT	CASSPGISSGNTIYF
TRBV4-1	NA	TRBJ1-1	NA	TGCGCCAGCAGGAAGGACAGAGACACTGAAGCTTTCTTT	CASRKDRDTEAFF
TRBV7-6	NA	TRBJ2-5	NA	TGTGCCAGCAGCAACGCTGGACAGACTGATACCCAGTACTTC	CASSNAGQTDTQYF
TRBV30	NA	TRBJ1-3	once	TGTGCCTGGAGCGATGTTCAGGGGCGAGGAAACACCATATATTTT	CAWSDVQGRGNTIYF
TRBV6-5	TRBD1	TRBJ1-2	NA	TGTGCCAGCAGTTGGGGGGGACAGGGGTTGAGGGGCTACACCTTC	CASSWGGQGLRGYTF
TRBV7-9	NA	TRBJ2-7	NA	TGTGCCAGCAGCTTACTCGGGGGACGAAACGAGCAGTACTTC	CASSLLGGRNEQYF
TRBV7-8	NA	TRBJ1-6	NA	TGTGCCAGCAGCTTAATCGGGCTTTCTTCACCCCTCCACTTT	CASSLIGLSSPLHF
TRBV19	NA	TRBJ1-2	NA	TGTGCCAGTAGTATGGACAGTTATGGCTACACCTTC	CASSMDSYGYTF
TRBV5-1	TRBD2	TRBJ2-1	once	TGCGCCAGCAGCTCGATTCCCGGGGGGGCAAATGAGCAGTTCTTC	CASSSIPGGANEQFF
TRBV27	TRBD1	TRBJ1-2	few	TGTGCCACTACCTCTCGGGACAGTGGGGGGGGCTACACCTTC	CATTSRDSGGGYTF
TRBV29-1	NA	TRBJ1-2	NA	TGCAGCGGTCGCCTGGGAGGTGGGGATGGCTACACCTTC	CSGRLGGGDGYTF
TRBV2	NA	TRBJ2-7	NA	TGTGCCAGCCGGCGGGAAGGCGAGCAGTACTTC	CASRREGEQYF
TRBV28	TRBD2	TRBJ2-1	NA	TGTGCCAGTAACAGAGGACTAGCAGGCAATGAGCAGTTCTTC	CASNRGLAGNEQFF
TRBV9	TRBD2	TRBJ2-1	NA	TGTGCCAGCAGCCCCCTCTGGGGGGGTGAGCAGTTCTTC	CASSPLWGGEQFF
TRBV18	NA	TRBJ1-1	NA	TGTGCCAGCTCACCACAGGGCAGCTTAGCTATGAACACTGAAGCTTTCTTT	CASSPQGSLAMNTEAFF
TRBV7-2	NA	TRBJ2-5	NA	TGTGCCAGCAGCCTAGGCGGGACAGAAAAAGAGACCCAGTACTTC	CASSLGGTEKETQYF
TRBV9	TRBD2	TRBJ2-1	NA	TGTGCCAGCAGCGGGGGGACTAGCGGCTACAATGAGCAGTTCTTC	CASSGGTSGYNEQFF
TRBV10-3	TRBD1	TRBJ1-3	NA	TGTGCCATCAGCGGGACAGGGACCGGAAACACCATATATTTT	CAISGTGTGNTIYF
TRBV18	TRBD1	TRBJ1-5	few	TGTGCCAGCGGGGACAGGGGAGGCAATCAGCCCCAGCATTTT	CASGDRGGNQPQHF
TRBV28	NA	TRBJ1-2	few	TGTGCCAGCAGTTTAAACAGGGTACAAGGCTACACCTTC	CASSLNRVQGYTF
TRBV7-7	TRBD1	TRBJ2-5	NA	TGTGCCAGCAGCGCAACAGGGGGAAGAGAGACCCAGTACTTC	CASSATGGRETQYF
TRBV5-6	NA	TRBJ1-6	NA	TGTGCCAGCAGCTTGGGGGGAGACCCCTATAATTCACCCCTCCACTTT	CASSLGGDPYNSPLHF
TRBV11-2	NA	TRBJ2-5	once	TGTGCCAGCAGCTCCCTGCACCCAGGGACCCCAGAGACCCAGTACTTC	CASSSLHPGTPETQYF
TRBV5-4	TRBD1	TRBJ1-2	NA	TGTGCCAGCAGCTTGGTTGACAGGGGGTATGGCTATGGCTACACCTTC	CASSLVDRGYGYGYTF